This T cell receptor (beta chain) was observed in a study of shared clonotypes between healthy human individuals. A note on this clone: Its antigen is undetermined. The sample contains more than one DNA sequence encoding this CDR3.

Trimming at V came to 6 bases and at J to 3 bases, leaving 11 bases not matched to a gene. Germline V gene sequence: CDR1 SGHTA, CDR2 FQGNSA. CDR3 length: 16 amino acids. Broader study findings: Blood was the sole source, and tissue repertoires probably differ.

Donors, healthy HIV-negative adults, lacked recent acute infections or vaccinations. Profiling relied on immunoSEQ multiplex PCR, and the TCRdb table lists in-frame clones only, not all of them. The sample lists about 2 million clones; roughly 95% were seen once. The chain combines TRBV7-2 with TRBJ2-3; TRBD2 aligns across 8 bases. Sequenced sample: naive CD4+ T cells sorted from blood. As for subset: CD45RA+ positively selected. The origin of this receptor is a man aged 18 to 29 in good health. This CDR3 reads CASSLGLAGRTDTQYF. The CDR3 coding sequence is TGTGCCAGCAGTTTGGGGCTAGCGGGTAGGACAGATACGCAGTATTTT.